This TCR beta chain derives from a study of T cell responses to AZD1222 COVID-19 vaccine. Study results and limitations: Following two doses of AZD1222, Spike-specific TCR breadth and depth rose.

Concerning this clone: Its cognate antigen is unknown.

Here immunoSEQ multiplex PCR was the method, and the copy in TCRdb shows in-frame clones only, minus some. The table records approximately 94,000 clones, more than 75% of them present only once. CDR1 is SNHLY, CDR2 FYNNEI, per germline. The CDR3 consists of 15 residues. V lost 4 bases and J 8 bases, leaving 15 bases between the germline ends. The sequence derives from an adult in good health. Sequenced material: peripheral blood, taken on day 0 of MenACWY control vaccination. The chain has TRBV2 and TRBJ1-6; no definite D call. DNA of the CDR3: TGTGCCAGCAGTGGATTGGTAATTGCGGATTCACCCCTCCACTTT. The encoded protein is CASSGLVIADSPLHF.